Listed below are T cell receptor beta chains from one sample, sequenced in a study of breast tumors, draining lymph nodes, adjacent tissues. TCRdb used MiXCR to reprocess the multiplex PCR reads, holding one entry per CDR3 protein. Of fewer than 250,000 distinct CDR3 sequences listed, about 32% were seen once; the top ten hold over 1.1%. The sample was axillary lymph node tissue. These receptor sequences come from a female donor with breast cancer. Some clones in this sample may be carry-over from other donors' samples. CDR3s include the opening cysteine and the closing phenylalanine or tryptophan. Fields, in order: J gene, V gene, clone size, D gene, CDR3 DNA, CDR3 protein. A D gene is named only where the DNA matches it firmly. Clone size, where shown, is once, few, many, or a class for clones that have expanded.

>TRBJ1-2|TRBV20-1|NA|TRBD1
TGCAGTGCTCGAACCCCTTTACGGCAGGGGGGAGGCTACACCTTC
CSARTPLRQGGGYTF
>TRBJ1-1|TRBV30|few|NA
TGTGCCTTGCTCAGGAACACTGAAGCTTTCTTT
CALLRNTEAFF
>TRBJ1-2|TRBV29-1|many|TRBD1
TGCAGCGTGAACCCCGGGACAGGGGGTGGCTACACCTTC
CSVNPGTGGGYTF
>TRBJ2-2|TRBV19|many|NA
TGTGCCAGTAGTAATCGGGGGCCGGTCACCGGGGAGCTGTTTTTT
CASSNRGPVTGELFF
>TRBJ2-3|TRBV20-1|once|NA
TGCAGTGCACAGAGACGCCAGGGGACAGATACGCAGTATTTT
CSAQRRQGTDTQYF
>TRBJ2-7|TRBV24-1|NA|NA
TGTGCCACCATTGCATCGGGGGAATCCTACGAGCAGTACTTC
CATIASGESYEQYF
>TRBJ2-7|TRBV11-1|many|NA
TGTGCCAGCAGCTTGGAAGACTCCTACGAGCAGTACTTC
CASSLEDSYEQYF
>TRBJ2-5|TRBV6-1|few|NA
TGTGCCAGCAGTCAAGCGACGGGGAGGGAGACCCAGTACTTC
CASSQATGRETQYF
>TRBJ2-7|TRBV6-2/TRBV6-3|many|NA
TGTGCCAGCAGTTACGGACCGGTCCCCTCCTACGAGCAGTACTTC
CASSYGPVPSYEQYF
>TRBJ2-7|TRBV6-1|few|TRBD1
TGTGCCAGCACCCCCCTAGGGACAGGATTCCACGAGCAGTACTTC
CASTPLGTGFHEQYF
>TRBJ2-5|TRBV9|NA|TRBD2
TGTGCCGGGCAGACTAGCGGGGATCGAGAGACCCAGTACTTC
CAGQTSGDRETQYF
>TRBJ2-7|TRBV30|many|TRBD2
TGTGCCTGGGCCCCGGGGGGAATCGGCTACGAGCAGTACTTC
CAWAPGGIGYEQYF
>TRBJ1-3|TRBV30|many|NA
TGTGCCTGGAGTGGGCTCCAGGACCCAGCCAGCACCATATATTTT
CAWSGLQDPASTIYF
>TRBJ1-2|TRBV19|once|TRBD1
TGTGCCAGTAGTAGGAAAGGACAGGCTGCAGGCTACACCTTC
CASSRKGQAAGYTF
>TRBJ1-2|TRBV20-1|NA|NA
TGCAGTGCTCGGACTAGCGGGAAAGGCTACACCTTC
CSARTSGKGYTF
>TRBJ2-3|TRBV3-1|many|TRBD1
TGTGCCAGCAGCCCATGGACAGGGGACACAGATACGCAGTATTTT
CASSPWTGDTDTQYF
>TRBJ1-5|TRBV2|once|TRBD1
TGTGCCAGCAGTGAAACAGGGGCAGGCAATCAGCCCCAGCATTTT
CASSETGAGNQPQHF
>TRBJ1-4|TRBV29-1|NA|NA
TGCAGCGTTCGTGCGGGGGCGGCTGAAAAACTGTTTTTT
CSVRAGAAEKLFF
>TRBJ1-2|TRBV6-5|many|TRBD1
TGTGCCAGCAGTCACCCGCGGACAGGGCACAATGGCTACACCTTC
CASSHPRTGHNGYTF
>TRBJ2-1|TRBV6-5|many|NA
TGTGCCAGCAGTTACAGGGAAAGGTTCTACAATGAGCAGTTCTTC
CASSYRERFYNEQFF
>TRBJ2-1|TRBV4-2|many|TRBD2
TGTGCCAGCAGCAAAGGGGTAGCGGGAGCCCCTCCGGGGAATGAGCAGTTCTTC
CASSKGVAGAPPGNEQFF
>TRBJ2-1|TRBV24-1|NA|TRBD1
TGTGCCACCAGTGCAAACAGGGGCTCCTACAATGAGCAGTTCTTC
CATSANRGSYNEQFF
>TRBJ2-1|TRBV3-1|NA|TRBD2
TGTGCCAGCAGCCAGCGCGGGAGAGTTTATGAGCAGTCCTTC
CASSQRGRVYEQSF
>TRBJ2-7|TRBV20-1|NA|TRBD2
TGCAGTGCAAAGGGACTAGCGGGAGTGTCCGAGCAGTACTTC
CSAKGLAGVSEQYF
>TRBJ1-3|TRBV11-3|many|NA
TGTGCCAGCAGCTTGGAATCTGGAAACACCATATATTTT
CASSLESGNTIYF
>TRBJ2-7|TRBV27|few|NA
TGTGCCAGCAGTCGGGGCCCGGCCTACGAGCAGTACTTC
CASSRGPAYEQYF
>TRBJ2-1|TRBV6-6|many|TRBD1
TGTGCCAGCACCGGGGGGACAGGGGGCGCAGGGGGCAATGAGCAGTTCTTC
CASTGGTGGAGGNEQFF
>TRBJ1-1|TRBV20-1|few|NA
TGCAGTGCTAGAGATCGGCATCTTGGTATGAACACTGAAGCTTTCTTT
CSARDRHLGMNTEAFF
>TRBJ2-2|TRBV12-3/TRBV12-4|many|NA
TGTGCCAGCACTTATTCAGGATTAACTGAGAACACCGGGGAGCTGTTTTTT
CASTYSGLTENTGELFF
>TRBJ1-6|TRBV9|NA|TRBD1
TGTGCCAGCAGCGTAAGGACAGGGGGTAATTCACCCCTCCACTTT
CASSVRTGGNSPLHF
>TRBJ2-3|TRBV7-3|NA|NA
TGTGCCAGCAGCTTACGTACAGGGAGGACAGGCACAGATACGCAGTATTTT
CASSLRTGRTGTDTQYF
>TRBJ2-7|TRBV7-9|many|NA
TGTGCCAGCAGCTTAGTGGGGGGATACGAGCAGTACTTC
CASSLVGGYEQYF
>TRBJ1-2|TRBV29-1|many|TRBD1
TGCAGCGTGGACAGGGGAGAGGGCTACACCTTC
CSVDRGEGYTF
>TRBJ2-1|TRBV18|NA|NA
TGTGCCAGCTCACCACCGGGGGGGGGCCTTAACAATGAGCAGTTCTTC
CASSPPGGGLNNEQFF
>TRBJ1-2|TRBV27|many|TRBD1
TGTGCCAGCAGTTTAAACTCGTACGGGACAGTGGATGGCTACACCTTC
CASSLNSYGTVDGYTF
>TRBJ1-5|TRBV19|NA|NA
TGTGCCAGTAGTCCGAACTCGGGACCCTACAATGAGCCCCAGCATTTT
CASSPNSGPYNEPQHF